These 17 T cell receptor beta chains share one sample of origin, sequenced in a study of shared clonotypes between healthy human individuals. Sequencing used immunoSEQ multiplex PCR; TCRdb keeps in-frame clones, though not all of them. The data contain 190,000 or so clones, approximately 61% of them singletons. Sample: memory CD4+ T cells sorted from blood. Described subset: CD45RA-negative fraction. The receptors were sampled from a young man in good health.

The rearrangement uses TRBV27 and TRBJ2-7, with D possibly called TRBD1 or TRBD2 (6 bases each). The CDR3 sequence is 13 residues long. Trimming stripped 8 bases from V and 2 bases from J, with 13 bases between. The V gene's germline CDR1 is MNHEY and CDR2 SMNVEV (reference sequence). Written as DNA, the CDR3 is TGTGCCAGCTGTAGTAGGGGGGCCTACGAGCAGTACTTC. Protein sequence: CASCSRGAYEQYF.

The chain couples TRBV11-2 to TRBJ1-4; D unresolved. Germline loops: CDR1 SGHAT, CDR2 FQNNGV. The CDR3 is 15 amino acids. Trimming took 5 bases from V and 5 from J, leaving 15 bases between them. The CDR3 is CASSPSGHSNEKLFF. CDR3 coding DNA: TGTGCCAGCAGCCCCTCCGGGCATAGCAATGAAAAACTGTTTTTT.

J is TRBJ2-1 and V is TRBV7-6; a weak D match, TRBD1 (5 bases). The CDR3 sequence is 14 residues long. With 0 bases removed from V and 9 bases from J, the gap between germline ends came to 12 bases. The V gene's germline CDR1 is SGHVS and CDR2 FNYEAQ. The CDR3 here is CASSLALGAIEQFF. CDR3 DNA: TGTGCCAGCAGCTTAGCTTTAGGGGCTATTGAGCAGTTCTTC.

V gene TRBV6-4 combines with J gene TRBJ2-1; D is possibly TRBD1 (6 bases). Germline-derived CDR1 and CDR2 are MRHNA and SNTAGT. Trimming cost V 2 bases and J 9 bases, with 17 bases left between them. The CDR3 length is 15 residues. CDR3 nucleotide sequence: TGTGCCAGCAGTGACGGGGGCTCCGGGGTTAGTGAGCAGTTCTTC. Translation gives CASSDGGSGVSEQFF.

The chain joins TRBV2 to TRBJ2-7, with 10 bases identical to TRBD2. The CDR3 extends over 13 amino acids. The J segment lost 6 bases and the V segment lost 8 bases, leaving 7 bases of the junction unmatched. The germline CDR1 and CDR2 sequences are SNHLY and FYNNEI. The CDR3 DNA is TGTGCCAGCCAGCGGGAGGGCCCGGTCGAGCAGTACTTC. Translated: CASQREGPVEQYF.

This clone has more than one count but fewer than ten. The chain is built from TRBV10-3 and TRBJ2-5, with unresolved D. CDR1 is ENHRY, CDR2 SYGVKD, per germline. The CDR3 extends over 11 amino acids. The V end lost 0 bases, the J end lost 5 bases, and 1 base lay between the germline ends. CDR3 loop: CAISESETQYF. For the CDR3, the DNA is TGTGCCATCAGTGAGTCTGAGACCCAGTACTTC.

This chain links TRBV5-1 with TRBJ2-2; D remains ambiguous. The ends were cut back, 6 bases at V and 1 base at J, with 4 bases in the middle. CDR1 and CDR2 (germline): SGHRS, YFSETQ. The CDR3 loop spans 12 amino acids. Here the CDR3 reads CASIGNTGELFF. CDR3 DNA: TGCGCCAGCATCGGGAACACCGGGGAGCTGTTTTTT.

The chain has TRBV5-6 and TRBJ2-6; a weak D match, TRBD1 (5 bases). V was pared by 1 base and J by 1 base, with 6 bases between. Germline V gives CDR1 SGHDT, CDR2 YYEEEE. CDR3 length: 15 amino acids. The CDR3 DNA reads TGTGCCAGCAGCTTGCCAGGGTCTGGGGCCAACGTCCTGACTTTC. Protein product: CASSLPGSGANVLTF.

The chain combines TRBV28 with TRBJ2-7, with D possibly being TRBD1 (5 bases). Per the germline V gene, CDR1 is MDHEN and CDR2 is SYDVKM. The V and J ends lost 3 bases and 8 bases respectively, with 11 bases between them. The CDR3 length is 12 residues. Written as DNA, the CDR3 is TGTGCCAGCAGTTTCGCAGGGTTGCAGCAGTACTTC. Protein product: CASSFAGLQQYF.

In the case of this clone: Other nucleotide sequences in the sample specify the same CDR3. The chain is built from TRBV18 and TRBJ2-1, with D possibly TRBD2 on 5 matching bases. The V gene lost 2 bases and the J gene lost 8 bases, with 13 bases spanning the gap. Germline V gives CDR1 KGHSH, CDR2 LQKENI. This CDR3 spans 14 amino acids. The CDR3 here is CASSPGIGGDEQFF. The CDR3 DNA follows: TGTGCCAGCTCACCAGGAATCGGAGGCGATGAGCAGTTCTTC.

The V call is TRBV29-1, the J call TRBJ2-1, with TRBD2 matching over 7 bases. J lost 5 bases, V lost 5 bases, and 3 bases had no gene match. There are 12 residues in the CDR3. Germline CDR1 and CDR2: SQVTM and ANQGSEA. The CDR3 nucleotides read TGCAGCGTTTCCCTAGCGGACAATGAGCAGTTCTTC. It encodes CSVSLADNEQFF.

This clone was detected only a few times. This chain connects TRBV7-9 to TRBJ2-1; 8 positions match TRBD1. Trimming at V came to 5 bases and at J to 4 bases, leaving 7 bases not matched to a gene. Germline V gene lookup returns CDR1 SEHNR and CDR2 FQNEAQ (reference sequence). This CDR3 spans 15 amino acids. The CDR3 here is CASSQVRGPYNEQFF. In nucleotides, the CDR3 is TGTGCCAGCAGCCAAGTCAGGGGGCCGTACAATGAGCAGTTCTTC.

The chain employs TRBV6-5 and TRBJ2-2, with TRBD2 matching 11 bases. With V trimmed by 6 bases and J by 5 bases, 2 bases remained unmatched. The CDR3 spans 14 residues. Germline CDR1 MNHEY, CDR2 SVGAGI. The CDR3 here is CASRRTSGTGELFF. The DNA of the CDR3 is TGTGCCAGCAGACGGACTAGCGGGACCGGGGAGCTGTTTTTT.

This clone came up many times. The chain couples TRBV11-2 to TRBJ2-1; D is unresolved. Germline assignment: CDR1 SGHAT and CDR2 FQNNGV. The CDR3 consists of 15 residues. Trimming removed 5 bases from V and 1 base from J, with 12 bases in between. The CDR3 spells CASSPARRSYNEQFF. CDR3 nucleotides: TGTGCCAGCAGCCCCGCCCGCCGGTCCTACAATGAGCAGTTCTTC.

A few counts support this clone. This rearrangement joins TRBV28 to TRBJ2-7, with D perhaps matching TRBD1 (6 bases). The CDR3 runs to 16 residues. CDR1 and CDR2 from the germline V gene are MDHEN and SYDVKM. The V end was cut by 7 bases, the J end by 7 bases, with 26 bases between. CDR3 residues: CASTYTGVQGLNEQYF. CDR3 bases: TGTGCCAGCACCTATACAGGTGTCCAGGGGTTGAATGAGCAGTACTTC.

This chain joins TRBV11-2 and TRBJ2-2; D gene unclear. V was pared by 0 bases and J by 7 bases, with 12 bases between. Germline values: CDR1 SGHAT, CDR2 FQNNGV. CDR3 length equals 15 residues. CDR3 sequence reads: CASSLERALGGELFF. DNA of the CDR3: TGTGCCAGCAGCTTAGAAAGGGCCCTCGGCGGGGAGCTGTTTTTT.

The V and J genes are TRBV4-3 and TRBJ1-2; 9 bases agree with TRBD1. The CDR3 sequence is 13 residues long. The germline V gene has CDR1 LGHNA and CDR2 YSLEER. The V gene end was trimmed by 3 bases and the J gene end by 7 bases; junction bases not matched to a gene: 3. The CDR3 sequence is CASSQGTGLGYTF. DNA of the CDR3: TGCGCCAGCAGCCAGGGGACAGGGCTTGGCTACACCTTC.